The T cell receptor (beta chain) described here comes from a study of blood T cell repertoires in COVID-19 (dated by TCRdb to about 2020). Notes on the research overall: The collaborator samples originated in the United States, Italy and Spain and spanned the acute and convalescent phases of COVID-19. The repertoires were released in a freely available public database meant as a resource for research on the immune response to SARS-CoV-2. Deeply sampled blood TCRbeta repertoires from subjects exposed to, actively infected with, or recovered from COVID-19 were included in the dataset. The material from the prospective study consisted of cDNA or gDNA derived from T cells, B-cell-depleted T cells, or PBMCs. Where available, HLA class I and class II types were taken from metadata supplied by the sample provider and were not determined by assay-based typing. Samples came from the ongoing ImmuneRACE study (first 160 participants) plus 1,254 subjects from 6 global collaborators. Nearly every sample came with metadata listing a de-identified subject ID, COVID-19 status, age in years and sex. Study-wide findings and limitations: The quantity of clinical and demographic metadata differed by source and by participant and was supplied without curation.

With regard to this clone: Its antigen specificity is not known. Base qualities are not provided; no much larger clone lies one nucleotide away.

The collaborating institutions used their own protocols to collect whole blood in K2EDTA tubes. For TCRbeta analysis, collaborators shipped samples as frozen whole blood, isolated PBMCs, or DNA extracted from either of those sample types. Including the terminal cysteine and phenylalanine, the CDR3 comprises 15 residues. CDR3 DNA is the only sequence kept; it has 45 bases, read in frame from the first base. The germline V gene gives CDR1 as SGHRS and CDR2 as YFSETQ. Clipping removes 5 bases from V and 8 bases from J, with 11 as the unmatched junction base count. TCRbeta CDR3 regions were amplified from genomic DNA by means of the immunoSEQ Assay, a bias-controlled multiplex PCR. Per the authors' processing: The number of nucleated cells in each sample was estimated from the amplification of reference gene primers within the assay. Sequence reads were collapsed and filtered to measure the absolute abundance of every unique TCRbeta CDR3 rearrangement. For each sample, productive Simpson clonality was calculated as the square root of Simpson's diversity index across productive rearrangements. TCRdb obtained this table from immuneACCESS and retained in-frame rearrangements with V and J assigned. These tables miss some clones; where compared with another copy, unresolved V genes account for less than half of the shortfall, and the remainder is unexplained. V and J calls and clone size come straight from that table; D and trimming were deduced from the DNA. The table for this sample lists roughly 69,000 clones; roughly 91% of them were counted only once. The ten largest clones capture about 6.6% of the sample.

Recombination connected TRBV5-1 to TRBJ1-5; 9 middle bases align to TRBD1. The sequenced material came from peripheral blood. The sequence derives from a man in his fifties or sixties with active COVID-19. DNA sequence: TGCGCCAGCAGGAAGCGGACAGGGGATGAGGAGCCCCAGCATTTT. Translated, it gives CASRKRTGDEEPQHF.